This TCR beta chain was documented in a study of blood T cell repertoires in COVID-19. Study-wide background: Sites across the United States, Italy and Spain contributed samples from acute and convalescent COVID-19. The cDNA or gDNA used as material had been derived from T cells, B-cell-depleted T cells, or PBMCs.

Looked up from germline, CDR1 is KGHDR and CDR2 is SFDVKD. Trimming cost V 1 base and J 1 base, with 8 bases left between them. The CDR3 runs to 15 residues. In the authors' workflow: Estimated nucleated cell counts came from reference gene primer amplification. Using immunoSEQ multiplex PCR, the repertoire was profiled, and TCRdb retains in-frame clones only, with some absent. That table furnishes V, J and clone size, whereas the DNA furnished D and trimming. The profile shows more than 150,000 clones, approximately 92% of them singletons. Sequencing was done on a sample of peripheral blood. V usage is TRBV24-1 and J usage is TRBJ2-3; D might be TRBD1 (7 bases). This TCR came from a woman in her forties with acute or convalescent COVID-19. For the CDR3, the DNA is TGTGCCACCAGTGATTTCAGGGGGGGCACAGATACGCAGTATTTT. Its protein is CATSDFRGGTDTQYF.